This T cell receptor beta chain was sequenced during a study of T cell repertoires in cytomegalovirus infection. Study-wide results and caveats: Ex vivo responses were dominated by HLA-C-restricted CMV-specific TCR beta clonotypes.

Germline assignment: CDR1 MNHEY and CDR2 SMNVEV (reference sequence). The CDR3 loop spans 14 amino acids. Deletions cut 3 bases from V and 10 bases from J, with 16 bases between. Of note for this clonotype: Its antigen remains unknown.

TCRdb itself ran the reads through MiXCR, one entry per CDR3 protein. This table has approximately 1,000,000 distinct CDR3 sequences, about a third appearing once. The chain recombines TRBV27 with TRBJ2-1; D gene uncertain. The sample here was cultured CD8+ T cells from PBMCs, taken from culture after CMV antigen stimulation. This sequence originates from a human donor in good health (CMV status not recorded). Some clones in this sample may be carry-over from other donors' samples. This chain's CDR3 is CASSFVGSSEEQFF. CDR3 DNA: TGTGCCAGCAGTTTTGTAGGCAGCTCGGAAGAGCAGTTCTTC.